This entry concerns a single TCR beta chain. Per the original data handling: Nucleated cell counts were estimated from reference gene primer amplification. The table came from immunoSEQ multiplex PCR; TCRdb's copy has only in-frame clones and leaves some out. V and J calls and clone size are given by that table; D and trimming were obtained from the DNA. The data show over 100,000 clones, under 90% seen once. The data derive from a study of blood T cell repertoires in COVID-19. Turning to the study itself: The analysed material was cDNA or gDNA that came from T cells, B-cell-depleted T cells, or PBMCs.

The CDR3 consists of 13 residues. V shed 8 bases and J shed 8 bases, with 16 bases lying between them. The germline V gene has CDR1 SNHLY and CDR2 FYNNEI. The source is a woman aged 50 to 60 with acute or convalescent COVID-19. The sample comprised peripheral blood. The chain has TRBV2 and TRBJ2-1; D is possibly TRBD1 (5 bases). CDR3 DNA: TGTGCCAGCGGAAAAAGGTTAGGGGATGAGCAGTTCTTC. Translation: CASGKRLGDEQFF.